The 6 T cell receptor beta chains given below trace back to one sample, sequenced in a study of blood T cell repertoires in COVID-19. Assay: immunoSEQ multiplex PCR; the TCRdb copy retains only in-frame clones and omits some. Among 40,000 to 50,000 clones listed, 70% to 90% were seen once. The sequencing input was PBMCs or T cells enriched from blood (not recorded which). These receptors originate from a woman aged 50 to 60 who had recovered from COVID-19.

As regards this clone: A read error may produce the germline difference seen at one junction end. The chain links TRBV6-5 to TRBJ2-7, with D perhaps matching TRBD1 (5 bases). Germline V gene sequence: CDR1 MNHEY, CDR2 SVGAGI. The CDR3 totals 14 residues. The CDR3 nucleotides read TGTACCAGCAGACCAACAGGATTATCCTACGAGCAGTACTTC. Amino acid sequence: CTSRPTGLSYEQYF.

This clone was picked up a small number of times. The chain uses TRBV5-1 and TRBJ2-7, with 13 bases lining up with TRBD2. Unmatched junction bases numbered 7, after V lost 4 bases and J lost 6 bases. The length of the CDR3 is 15 residues. CDR1 and CDR2 (germline): SGHRS, YFSETQ. The CDR3 nucleotides read TGCGCCAGCAGCCTTGGACTAGCGGGAGAGGTCGAGCAGTACTTC. Protein: CASSLGLAGEVEQYF. The complete variable domain, with remaining parts taken from reference TRBV5-1 and TRBJ2-7, reads KAGVTQTPRYLIKTRGQQVTLSCSPISGHRSVSWYQQTPGQGLQFLFEYFSETQRNKGNFPGRFSGRQFSNSRSEMNVSTLELGDSALYLCASSLGLAGEVEQYFGPGTRLTVT.

This rearrangement joins TRBV27 to TRBJ1-1, with 9 bases fitting TRBD1. In germline, CDR1 is MNHEY, CDR2 SMNVEV (reference sequence). V lost 6 bases, J lost 6 bases, and 5 bases stayed unmatched. The CDR3 is 13 amino acids. The CDR3 loop is CASRSQGAPEAFF. The CDR3 DNA is TGTGCCAGCAGGTCACAGGGGGCCCCTGAAGCTTTCTTT.

The genes are TRBV7-9 and TRBJ2-3; TRBD2 might be the D (6 bases). The germline V and J ends were trimmed by 4 bases and 5 bases, with 16 bases remaining between them. This CDR3 contains 15 residues. CDR1 is SEHNR and CDR2 is FQNEAQ in the germline V gene (reference sequence). CDR3 amino acids: CASSSFSGGGDTQYF. In DNA, the CDR3 is TGTGCCAGCAGCTCATTTAGCGGCGGAGGAGATACGCAGTATTTT.

There are a few counts of this clone. The CDR3 spells CASSFLRGRGRDSQPQHF. DNA of the CDR3: TGTGCCAGTAGCTTCTTGAGGGGGCGGGGCAGGGATTCTCAGCCCCAGCATTTT. The chain recombines TRBV19 with TRBJ1-5, with 7 nucleotides matching TRBD1. CDR1 and CDR2 from the germline V gene are LNHDA and SQIVND (reference sequence). CDR3 length: 18 amino acids. V dropped 6 bases and J dropped 6; count of bases not matched to a gene: 20. The full variable domain, its missing parts supplied by reference TRBV19 and TRBJ1-5, is DGGITQSPKYLFRKEGQNVTLSCEQNLNHDAMYWYRQDPGQGLRLIYYSQIVNDFQKGDIAEGYSVSREKKESFPLTVTSAQKNPTAFYLCASSFLRGRGRDSQPQHFGDGTRLSIL.

V and J are TRBV10-2 and TRBJ2-1; 8 bases align to TRBD2. CDR3 size: 16 residues. The J segment lost 4 bases and the V segment lost 8 bases, leaving 13 bases of the junction unmatched. Germline V gives CDR1 WSHSY, CDR2 SAAADI. Written as DNA, the CDR3 is TGCGCCAGCTCCCTAAGCGGGGGACTTCCTTACAATGAGCAGTTCTTC. This gives the protein CASSLSGGLPYNEQFF.